These 5 T cell receptor beta chains were sequenced from one sample in a study of molecular identifiers for immune sequencing clone quantification listed by TCRdb under 2018. Receptor libraries were prepared by PCR. For sequencing, an Illumina HiSeq 4000 was employed. TCRdb passed the public sequencing reads through fastp at Q25 and MiXCR, retaining productive beta sequences. Here each entry gathers all rows of one CDR3 protein and keeps the most common genes and DNA. This sample is represented by 550,000 to 750,000 distinct CDR3 sequences; just under 20% of them were singletons. Approximately 0.9% of the sample is held by the ten biggest clonotypes. Sequencing was carried out using naive CD8+ T cells from blood, with Jurkat cell RNA spiked in. Reading the label with the study, this specimen's cell subset or site is: FACS-sorted CD8+CD4-CCR7+CD45RA+ naive T cells. These receptors came from a human donor in good health. Some libraries in this study had Jurkat cell RNA spiked in.

A note on this clonotype: A much larger clonotype is one base distant, so this may be a read error. The chain has TRBV29-1 and TRBJ1-2; D unresolved. V dropped 4 bases and J dropped 4 bases, with 13 bases sitting between them. This CDR3 is 13 amino acids long. Looked up from germline, CDR1 is SQVTM and CDR2 is ANQGSEA. CDR3 sequence (DNA): TGCAGCGTTGTTGAGGGTGCCGGCTATGGCTACACCTTC. This encodes CSVVEGAGYGYTF.

This clonotype was seen repeatedly, ten times or more. The gene calls are TRBV5-4 and TRBJ2-7; TRBD1 is a possible D gene (6 bases). This CDR3 comprises 14 residues. Germline values: CDR1 SGHNT, CDR2 YYREEE (reference sequence). Trimming took 0 bases from V and 2 from J, leaving 9 bases between them. Here the CDR3 reads CASSLDGTTYEQYF. The CDR3 bases are TGTGCCAGCAGCTTGGACGGGACAACCTACGAGCAGTACTTC.

This clonotype was seen at least ten times. The chain joins TRBV4-1 to TRBJ2-1, with D possibly being TRBD2 (6 bases). The germline V gene has CDR1 MGHRA and CDR2 YSYEKL. The CDR3 spans 15 residues. The V end was cut by 1 base, the J end by 6 bases, with 13 bases between. DNA for the CDR3: TGCGCCAGCAGCCAAGGTTGGGGAGGAGGCAATGAGCAGTTCTTC. This encodes CASSQGWGGGNEQFF.

Many counts were recorded for this clonotype. V gene TRBV24-1 combines with J gene TRBJ1-4, with D uncertain. Germline CDR1 is KGHDR and CDR2 is SFDVKD. This CDR3 spans 15 amino acids. V shed 9 bases and J shed 0 bases, with 13 bases lying between them. As DNA, the CDR3 is TGTGCCACCCTTGGTTCAGACTCAACTAATGAAAAACTGTTTTTT. Translated: CATLGSDSTNEKLFF.

A single count supports this clonotype. J is TRBJ2-3 and V is TRBV7-2, with TRBD2 identical over 12 bases. The germline V gene encodes CDR1 SGHTA and CDR2 FQGNSA. The V gene end was trimmed by 7 bases and the J gene end by 6 bases; junction bases not matched to a gene: 11. The CDR3 loop spans 16 amino acids. The CDR3 region has the DNA TGTGCCAGCATCCTGCCTAGCGGGGGGGGGCGGGATACGCAGTATTTT. Its protein product is CASILPSGGGRDTQYF.